The entry below describes one T cell receptor beta chain. Its antigen is unknown. The RNA usage for each TCR library was around 4,000 ng of total RNA. Each UMI, carrying a 6-nucleotide sample barcode, came from template switching. TCRdb reprocessed the 5' RACE reads and keeps a single row for each CDR3 protein, giving no DNA. The sample yields around 400,000 distinct CDR3 sequences, of which the top ten take up 2% to 2.5%. The sample comes from a study of monozygotic twins with inflammatory bowel disease. Findings and limits, study-wide: No detectable difference in repertoire similarity separated concordant from discordant twins, possibly as a result of limited power.

This CDR3 is 13 amino acids long. The germline V gene encodes CDR1 MRHNA and CDR2 SNTAGT. Someone took a 2.5 ml blood sample from each of the donors. This TCR came from a human donor with ulcerative colitis or Crohn's disease, or a healthy co-twin of an affected twin (not recorded which). The chain employs TRBV6-4 and TRBJ1-1. Input material: blood. CDR3 residues: CASSAQENTEAFF.